Below, one T cell receptor (beta chain) is given with its context. Data came from immunoSEQ multiplex PCR; TCRdb stores just in-frame clones and leaves some out. The repertoire holds 45,000 to 60,000 clones, with over 80% as singletons. The data were obtained in a study of early stage breast cancer tumors. The CDR3 runs to 15 residues. V lost 0 bases and J lost 10, with 17 bases in between. The germline CDR1 and CDR2 sequences are SGDLS and YYNGEE. Material: blood. The gene calls are TRBV9 and TRBJ2-1; tentatively, D is TRBD2 (6 bases). This receptor was identified in a person aged 70 to 85 with breast cancer. CDR3 DNA sequence: TGTGCCAGCAGCGTAGTCAATCTCGGGACTTACGAGCAGTTCTTC. Translating gives CASSVVNLGTYEQFF.